This TCR beta chain comes out of a study of T cells after posttransplantation cyclophosphamide. The V gene end was trimmed by 4 bases and the J gene end by 1 base; junction bases not matched to a gene: 3. The CDR3 totals 15 residues. CDR1 is SEHNR and CDR2 is FQNEAQ in the germline V gene (reference sequence). Concerning this clone: Its antigen is undetermined.

The table came from immunoSEQ multiplex PCR; TCRdb's copy has only in-frame clones and leaves some out. The sample has 20,000 to 25,000 clones, around 87% seen once. Control samples came 1 year after myeloablative marrow transplants with methotrexate plus calcineurin inhibitor. Findings of the study overall: TRB clonality was highly associated with recipient CMV seropositivity and reactivation.

The sample consisted of PBMCs, taken approximately 370 days after allogeneic stem cell transplant with calcineurin inhibitor and methotrexate. The sequence was collected from a female patient younger than 45 who received an allogeneic stem cell transplant from an unrelated donor, was CMV-positive, and had acute and chronic GVHD. The T cells may partly be graft donor cells. V usage is TRBV7-9 and J usage is TRBJ2-1; 8 nucleotides match TRBD1. In DNA form, the CDR3 reads TGTGCCAGCAGCTCTGGACAGGGTTCCTACAATGAGCAGTTCTTC. This translates into CASSSGQGSYNEQFF.